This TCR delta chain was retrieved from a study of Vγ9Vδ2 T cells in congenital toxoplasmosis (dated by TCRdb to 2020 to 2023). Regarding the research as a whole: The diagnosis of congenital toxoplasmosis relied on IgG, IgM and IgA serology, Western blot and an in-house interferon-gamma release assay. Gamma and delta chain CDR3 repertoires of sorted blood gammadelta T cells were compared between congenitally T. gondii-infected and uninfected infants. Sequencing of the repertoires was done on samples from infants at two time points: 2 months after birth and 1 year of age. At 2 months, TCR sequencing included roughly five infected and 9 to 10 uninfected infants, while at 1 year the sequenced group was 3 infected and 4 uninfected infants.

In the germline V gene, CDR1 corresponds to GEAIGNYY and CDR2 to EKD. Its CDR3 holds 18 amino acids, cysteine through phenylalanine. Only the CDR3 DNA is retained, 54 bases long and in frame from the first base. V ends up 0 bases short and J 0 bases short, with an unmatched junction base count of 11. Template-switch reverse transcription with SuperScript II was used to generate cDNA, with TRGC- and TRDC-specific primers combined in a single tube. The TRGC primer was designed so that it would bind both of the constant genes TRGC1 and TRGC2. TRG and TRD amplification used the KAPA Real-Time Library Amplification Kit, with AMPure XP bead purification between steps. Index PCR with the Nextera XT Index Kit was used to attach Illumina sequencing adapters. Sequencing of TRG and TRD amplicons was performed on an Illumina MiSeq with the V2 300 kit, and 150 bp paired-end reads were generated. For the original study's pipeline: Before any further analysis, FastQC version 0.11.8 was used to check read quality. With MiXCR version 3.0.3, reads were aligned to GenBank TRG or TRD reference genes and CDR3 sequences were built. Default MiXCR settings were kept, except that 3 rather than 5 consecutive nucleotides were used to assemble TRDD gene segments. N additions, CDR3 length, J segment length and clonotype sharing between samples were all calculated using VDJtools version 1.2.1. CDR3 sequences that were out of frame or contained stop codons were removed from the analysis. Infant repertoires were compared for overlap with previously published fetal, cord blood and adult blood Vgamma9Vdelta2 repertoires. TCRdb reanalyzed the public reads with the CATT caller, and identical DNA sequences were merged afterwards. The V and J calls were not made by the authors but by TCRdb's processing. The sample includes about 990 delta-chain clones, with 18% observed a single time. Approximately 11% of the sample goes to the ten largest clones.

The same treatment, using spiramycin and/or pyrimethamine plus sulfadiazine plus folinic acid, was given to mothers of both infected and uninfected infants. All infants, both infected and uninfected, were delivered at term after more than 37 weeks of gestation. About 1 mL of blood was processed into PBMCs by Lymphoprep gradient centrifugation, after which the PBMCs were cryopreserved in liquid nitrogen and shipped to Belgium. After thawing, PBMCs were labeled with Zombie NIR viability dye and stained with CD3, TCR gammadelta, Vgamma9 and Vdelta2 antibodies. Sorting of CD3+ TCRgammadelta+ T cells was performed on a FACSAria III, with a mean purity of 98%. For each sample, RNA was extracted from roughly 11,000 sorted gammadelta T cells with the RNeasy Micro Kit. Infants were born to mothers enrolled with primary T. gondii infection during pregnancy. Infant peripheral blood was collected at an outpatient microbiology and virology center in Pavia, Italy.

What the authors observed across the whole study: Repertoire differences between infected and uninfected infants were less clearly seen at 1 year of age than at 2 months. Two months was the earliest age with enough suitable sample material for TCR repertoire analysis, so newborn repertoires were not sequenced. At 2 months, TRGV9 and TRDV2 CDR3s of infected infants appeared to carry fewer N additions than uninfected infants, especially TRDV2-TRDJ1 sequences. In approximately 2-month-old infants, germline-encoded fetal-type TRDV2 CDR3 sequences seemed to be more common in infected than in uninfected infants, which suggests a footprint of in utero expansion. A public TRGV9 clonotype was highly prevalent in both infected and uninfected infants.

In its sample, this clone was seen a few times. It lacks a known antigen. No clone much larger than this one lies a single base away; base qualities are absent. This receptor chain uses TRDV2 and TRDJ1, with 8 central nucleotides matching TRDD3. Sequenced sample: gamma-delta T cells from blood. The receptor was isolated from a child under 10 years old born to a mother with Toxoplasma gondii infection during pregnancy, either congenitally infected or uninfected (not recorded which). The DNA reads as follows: TGTGCCTGTGACACCGTCGGGGGGACTGGGGGGAACACCGATAAACTCATCTTT. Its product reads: CACDTVGGTGGNTDKLIF.